This note documents a single T cell receptor (beta chain) sequence. What it binds is not known. Germline CDR1 MNHNY, CDR2 SVGAGI (reference sequence). CDR3 length: 14 amino acids. V shed 2 bases, J shed 7 bases, and the junction held 4 bases outside the gene matches. Some clones are missing from TCRdb's copy, which holds only in-frame ones; the method was immunoSEQ multiplex PCR. The sample lists around 25,000 clones, 65% to 80% occurring once. CD4+ T cells from unexposed donors were obtained before the COVID-19 pandemic (2011-2018). CD4+ T cells were isolated from the cells after about ten days of culture. Unexposed-donor CD4+ T cells were probed with SARS-CoV-2 S/N and four cold-coronavirus spikes, cells permitting. The data derive from a study of CD4 T cells in relation to SARS-CoV-2 and coronaviruses. As for the study in general: TCR beta CDR3s were sequenced after approximately ten-day antigen culture of PBMCs. Controls used an HIV-1 Nef peptide pool or no peptide.

V and J are TRBV6-6 and TRBJ1-5; 8 positions match TRBD1. This TCR was recovered from a human donor in good health. The sample taken for sequencing was CD4+ T cells from PBMCs, cultured in vitro. CDR3 in amino acids: CASSYAAGGQPQHF. Here the CDR3 DNA reads TGTGCCAGCAGTTACGCGGCAGGGGGCCAGCCCCAGCATTTT.